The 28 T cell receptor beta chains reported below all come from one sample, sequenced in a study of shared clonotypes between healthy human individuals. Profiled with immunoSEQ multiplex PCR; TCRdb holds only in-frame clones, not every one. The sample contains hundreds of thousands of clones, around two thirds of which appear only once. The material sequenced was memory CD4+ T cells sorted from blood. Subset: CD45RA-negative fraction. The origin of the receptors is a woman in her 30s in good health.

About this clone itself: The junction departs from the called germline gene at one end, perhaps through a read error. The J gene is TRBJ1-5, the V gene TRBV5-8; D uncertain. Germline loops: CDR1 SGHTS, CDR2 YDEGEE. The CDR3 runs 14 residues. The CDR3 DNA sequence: TGCGCCAGCAGCCAAGACCCCTCGAATCAGCCCCAGCATTTT. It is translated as CASSQDPSNQPQHF.

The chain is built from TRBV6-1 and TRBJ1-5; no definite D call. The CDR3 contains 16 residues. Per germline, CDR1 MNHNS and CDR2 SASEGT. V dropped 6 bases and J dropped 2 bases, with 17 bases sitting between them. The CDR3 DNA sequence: TGTGCCAGCAGGGAACACGCAGAGATTCGCAATCAGCCCCAGCATTTT. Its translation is CASREHAEIRNQPQHF.

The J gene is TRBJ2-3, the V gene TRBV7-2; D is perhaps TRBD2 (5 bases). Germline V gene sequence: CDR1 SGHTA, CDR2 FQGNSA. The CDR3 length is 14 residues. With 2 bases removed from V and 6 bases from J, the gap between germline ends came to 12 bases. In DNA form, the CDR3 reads TGTGCCAGCAGCTTACTGGGTAGCGTGGATACGCAGTATTTT. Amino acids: CASSLLGSVDTQYF.

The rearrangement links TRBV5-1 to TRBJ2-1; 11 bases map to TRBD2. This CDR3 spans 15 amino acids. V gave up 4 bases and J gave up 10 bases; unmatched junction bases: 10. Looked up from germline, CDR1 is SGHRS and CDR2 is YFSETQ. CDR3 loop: CASSPLLAGGEEQFF. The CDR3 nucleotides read TGCGCCAGCAGCCCCCTCCTAGCGGGAGGAGAGGAGCAGTTCTTC.

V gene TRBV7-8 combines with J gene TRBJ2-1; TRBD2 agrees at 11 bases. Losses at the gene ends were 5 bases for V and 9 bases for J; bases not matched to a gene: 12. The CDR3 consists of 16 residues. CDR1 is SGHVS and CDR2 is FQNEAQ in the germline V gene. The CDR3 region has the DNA TGTGCCAGCAGCATCGGGACTAGCGGAACTGGGGGTGAGCAGTTCTTC. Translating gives CASSIGTSGTGGEQFF.

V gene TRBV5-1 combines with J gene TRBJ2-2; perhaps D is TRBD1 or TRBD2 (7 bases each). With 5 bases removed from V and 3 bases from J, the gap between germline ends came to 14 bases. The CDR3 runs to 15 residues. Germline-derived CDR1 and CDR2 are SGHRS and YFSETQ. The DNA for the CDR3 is TGCGCCAGCAGAGAGGGGGCGGGGGACACCGGGGAGCTGTTTTTT. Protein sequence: CASREGAGDTGELFF.

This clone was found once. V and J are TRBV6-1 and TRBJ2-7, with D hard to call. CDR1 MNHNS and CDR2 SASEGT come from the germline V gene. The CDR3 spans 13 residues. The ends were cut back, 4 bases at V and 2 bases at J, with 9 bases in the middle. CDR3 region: CASSVDRPYEQYF. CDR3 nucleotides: TGTGCCAGCAGTGTGGACCGACCCTACGAGCAGTACTTC.

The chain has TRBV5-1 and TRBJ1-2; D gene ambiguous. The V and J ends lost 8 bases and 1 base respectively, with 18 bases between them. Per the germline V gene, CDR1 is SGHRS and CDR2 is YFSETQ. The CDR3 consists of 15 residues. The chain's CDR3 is CASSDERLLNYGYTF. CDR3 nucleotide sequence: TGCGCCAGTAGCGACGAAAGACTCCTTAACTATGGCTACACCTTC. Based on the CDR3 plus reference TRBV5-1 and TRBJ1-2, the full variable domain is KAGVTQTPRYLIKTRGQQVTLSCSPISGHRSVSWYQQTPGQGLQFLFEYFSETQRNKGNFPGRFSGRQFSNSRSEMNVSTLELGDSALYLCASSDERLLNYGYTFGSGTRLTVV.

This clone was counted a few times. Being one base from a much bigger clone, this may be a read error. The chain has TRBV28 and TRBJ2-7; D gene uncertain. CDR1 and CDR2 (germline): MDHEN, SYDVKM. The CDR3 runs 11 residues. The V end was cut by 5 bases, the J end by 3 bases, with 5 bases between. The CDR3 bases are TGTGCCAGCAGTGTCAACTACGAGCAGTACTTC. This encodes CASSVNYEQYF.

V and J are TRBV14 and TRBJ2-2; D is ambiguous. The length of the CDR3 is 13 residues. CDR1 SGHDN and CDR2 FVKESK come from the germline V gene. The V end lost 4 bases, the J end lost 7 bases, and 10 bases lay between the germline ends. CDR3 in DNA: TGTGCCAGCAGCCCCAGTCTGGGCGGGGAGCTGTTTTTT. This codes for CASSPSLGGELFF.

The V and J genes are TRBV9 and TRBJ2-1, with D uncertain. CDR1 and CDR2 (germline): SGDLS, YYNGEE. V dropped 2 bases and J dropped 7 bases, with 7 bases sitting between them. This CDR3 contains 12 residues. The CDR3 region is CASSVWGNEQFF. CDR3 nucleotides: TGTGCCAGCAGCGTGTGGGGAAATGAGCAGTTCTTC.

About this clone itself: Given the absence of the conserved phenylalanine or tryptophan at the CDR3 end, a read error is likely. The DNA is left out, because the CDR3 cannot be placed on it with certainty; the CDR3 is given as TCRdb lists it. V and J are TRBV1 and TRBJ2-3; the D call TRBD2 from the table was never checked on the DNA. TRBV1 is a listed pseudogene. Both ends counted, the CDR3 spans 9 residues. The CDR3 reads CTSSDKTSP.

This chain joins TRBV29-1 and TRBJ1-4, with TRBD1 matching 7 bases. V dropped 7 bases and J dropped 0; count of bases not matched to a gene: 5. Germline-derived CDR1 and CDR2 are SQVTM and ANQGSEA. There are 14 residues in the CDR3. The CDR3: CSAADRATNEKLFF. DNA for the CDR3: TGCAGCGCAGCTGACAGGGCAACTAATGAAAAACTGTTTTTT.

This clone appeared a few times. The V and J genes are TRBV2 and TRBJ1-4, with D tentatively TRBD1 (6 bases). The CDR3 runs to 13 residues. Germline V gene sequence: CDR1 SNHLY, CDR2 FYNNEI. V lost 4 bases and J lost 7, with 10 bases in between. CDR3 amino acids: CASSVDRPEKLFF. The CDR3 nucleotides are TGTGCCAGCAGTGTGGACAGACCTGAAAAACTGTTTTTT.

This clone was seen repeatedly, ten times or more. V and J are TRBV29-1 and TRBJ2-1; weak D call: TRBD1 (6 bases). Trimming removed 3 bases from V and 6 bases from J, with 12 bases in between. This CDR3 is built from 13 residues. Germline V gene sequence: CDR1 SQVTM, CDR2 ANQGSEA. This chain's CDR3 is CSVDGQGTNEQFF. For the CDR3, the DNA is TGCAGCGTTGATGGGCAGGGGACCAATGAGCAGTTCTTC.

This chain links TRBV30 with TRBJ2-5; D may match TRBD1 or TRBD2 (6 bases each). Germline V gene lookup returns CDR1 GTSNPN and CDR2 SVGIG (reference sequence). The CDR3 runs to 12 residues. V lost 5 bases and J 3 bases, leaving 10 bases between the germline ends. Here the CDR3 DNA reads TGTGCCTGGGCGCGGGACAAAGAGACCCAGTACTTC. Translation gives CAWARDKETQYF. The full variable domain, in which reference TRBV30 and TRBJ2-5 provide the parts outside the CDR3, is SQTIHQWPATLVQPVGSPLSLECTVEGTSNPNLYWYRQAAGRGLQLLFYSVGIGQISSEVPQNLSASRPQDRQFILSSKKLLLSDSGFYLCAWARDKETQYFGPGTRLLVL.

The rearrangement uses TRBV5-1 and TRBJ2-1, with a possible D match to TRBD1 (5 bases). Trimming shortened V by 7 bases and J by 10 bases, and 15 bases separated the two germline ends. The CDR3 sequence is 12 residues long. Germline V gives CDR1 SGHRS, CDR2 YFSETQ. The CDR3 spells CASWQGAGEQFF. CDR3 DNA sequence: TGCGCCAGCTGGCAAGGGGCCGGGGAGCAGTTCTTC.

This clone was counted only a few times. In nucleotides, the CDR3 is TGTGCCAGCAGCACCCGACAGGGGGCGCGTGCTTTCTTT. This translates into CASSTRQGARAFF. The V and J genes are TRBV11-2 and TRBJ1-1; 10 bases match TRBD1. CDR1 is SGHAT and CDR2 is FQNNGV in the germline V gene. Trimming cost V 5 bases and J 11 bases; bases outside gene matches: 8. The CDR3 extends over 13 amino acids.

The CDR3 sequence is CASSPRQGGNIQYF. The CDR3 DNA follows: TGTGCCAGCAGCCCACGGCAGGGGGGGAACATTCAGTACTTC. The chain uses TRBV9 and TRBJ2-4; perhaps D is TRBD1 or TRBD2 (7 bases each). The CDR3 consists of 14 residues. V was cut by 4 bases and J by 7 bases, with 15 bases left in between. The germline CDR1 and CDR2 sequences are SGDLS and YYNGEE.

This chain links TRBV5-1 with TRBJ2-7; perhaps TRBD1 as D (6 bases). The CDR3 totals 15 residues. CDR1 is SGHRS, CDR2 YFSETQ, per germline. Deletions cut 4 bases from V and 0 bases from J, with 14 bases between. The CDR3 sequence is CASSPLQGPSYEQYF. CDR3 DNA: TGCGCCAGCAGCCCGTTACAGGGTCCCTCCTACGAGCAGTACTTC.

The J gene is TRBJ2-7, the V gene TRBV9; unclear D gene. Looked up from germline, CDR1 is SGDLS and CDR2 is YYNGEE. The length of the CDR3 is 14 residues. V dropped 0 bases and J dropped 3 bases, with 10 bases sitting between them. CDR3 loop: CASSVGSSIYEQYF. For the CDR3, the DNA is TGTGCCAGCAGCGTAGGTTCCAGTATCTACGAGCAGTACTTC.

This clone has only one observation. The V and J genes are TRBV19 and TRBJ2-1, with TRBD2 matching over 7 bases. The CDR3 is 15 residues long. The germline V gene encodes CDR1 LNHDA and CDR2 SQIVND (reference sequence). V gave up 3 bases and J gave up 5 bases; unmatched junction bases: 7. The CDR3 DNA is TGTGCCAGTAGTATTCAACCGGGAGGCCACAATGAGCAGTTCTTC. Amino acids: CASSIQPGGHNEQFF.

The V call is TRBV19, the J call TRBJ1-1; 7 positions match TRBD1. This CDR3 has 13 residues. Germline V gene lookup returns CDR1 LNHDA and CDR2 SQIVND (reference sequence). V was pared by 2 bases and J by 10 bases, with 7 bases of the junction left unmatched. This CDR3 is CASSITGDVRAFF. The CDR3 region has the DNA TGTGCCAGTAGTATAACAGGGGATGTACGAGCTTTCTTT.

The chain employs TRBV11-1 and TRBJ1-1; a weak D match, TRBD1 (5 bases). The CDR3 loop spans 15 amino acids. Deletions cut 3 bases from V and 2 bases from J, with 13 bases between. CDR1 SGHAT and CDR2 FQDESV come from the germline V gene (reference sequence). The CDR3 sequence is CASSLATAINTEAFF. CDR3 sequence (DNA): TGTGCCAGCAGCTTGGCGACAGCCATTAACACTGAAGCTTTCTTT.

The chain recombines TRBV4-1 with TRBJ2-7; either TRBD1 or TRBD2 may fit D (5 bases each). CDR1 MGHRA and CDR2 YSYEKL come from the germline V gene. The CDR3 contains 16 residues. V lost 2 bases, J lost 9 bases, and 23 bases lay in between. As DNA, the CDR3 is TGCGCCAGCAGCCAAAACCCCGGGACCGCTACCGACGGGCAGTACTTC. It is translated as CASSQNPGTATDGQYF.

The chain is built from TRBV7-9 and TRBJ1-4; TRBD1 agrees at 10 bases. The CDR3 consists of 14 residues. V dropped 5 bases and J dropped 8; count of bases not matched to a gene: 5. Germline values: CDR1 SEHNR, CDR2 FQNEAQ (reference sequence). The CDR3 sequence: CASSPGQGREKLFF. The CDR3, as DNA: TGTGCCAGCAGCCCGGGACAGGGGAGAGAAAAACTGTTTTTT. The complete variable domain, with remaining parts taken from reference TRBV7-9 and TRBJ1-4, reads DTGVSQNPRHKITKRGQNVTFRCDPISEHNRLYWYRQTLGQGPEFLTYFQNEAQLEKSRLLSDRFSAERPKGSFSTLEIQRTEQGDSAMYLCASSPGQGREKLFFGSGTQLSVL.

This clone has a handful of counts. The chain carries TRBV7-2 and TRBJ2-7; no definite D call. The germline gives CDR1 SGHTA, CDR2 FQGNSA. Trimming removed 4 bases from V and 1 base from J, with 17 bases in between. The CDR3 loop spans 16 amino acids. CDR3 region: CASSSMSPSKSYEQYF. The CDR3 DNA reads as TGTGCCAGCAGCTCGATGAGCCCCTCCAAATCCTACGAGCAGTACTTC.

CDR3 sequence reads: CASSQESGTSDRYEQYF. CDR3 in DNA: TGTGCCAGCAGCCAAGAAAGTGGGACTAGCGATCGGTACGAGCAGTACTTC. The chain has TRBV4-2 and TRBJ2-7, with 10 bases that match TRBD2. Germline V gene sequence: CDR1 LGHNA, CDR2 YNFKEQ. The ends lost 0 bases at V and 4 bases at J; junction bases unmatched: 9. The CDR3 is made up of 17 amino acids.